The clone carrying this T cell receptor beta chain was detected many times. An end of the junction does not agree with germline; a read error may underlie this. This entry is derived from a study of T cells after yellow fever vaccination. The CDR3 contains 13 residues. In germline, CDR1 is SSHAT, CDR2 FNYEAQ (reference sequence). Production of TCR cDNA was by 5'RACE template switching, which also added a universal primer site and UMIs. TCRdb re-analysed the 5' RACE reads in MiXCR, keeping a single row per CDR3 protein. In the table there are around 310,000 distinct CDR3 sequences, roughly 8.7% of which are singletons.

This specimen was PBMCs, taken on the day of the first yellow fever vaccination. This clonotype was sampled from a man aged 18 to 30 who received the YFV17D yellow fever vaccine. V usage is TRBV7-7 and J usage is TRBJ2-3; D unclear. The DNA for the CDR3 is TGTGCTAGCAGCCAAGAGATCACAGATACGCAGTATTTT. Its translation is CASSQEITDTQYF.